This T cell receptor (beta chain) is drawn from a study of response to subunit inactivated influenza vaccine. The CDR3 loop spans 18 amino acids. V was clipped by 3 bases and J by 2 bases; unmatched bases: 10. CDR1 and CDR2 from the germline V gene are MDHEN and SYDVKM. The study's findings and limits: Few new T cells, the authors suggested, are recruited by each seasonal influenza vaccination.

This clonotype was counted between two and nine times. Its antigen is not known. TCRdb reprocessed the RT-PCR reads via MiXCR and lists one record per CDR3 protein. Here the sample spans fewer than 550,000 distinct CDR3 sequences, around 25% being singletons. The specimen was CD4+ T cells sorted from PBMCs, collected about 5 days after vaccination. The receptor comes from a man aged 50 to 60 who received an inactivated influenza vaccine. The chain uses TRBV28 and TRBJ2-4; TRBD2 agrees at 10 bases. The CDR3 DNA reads TGTGCCAGCAGTTTTCGTGGTCTAGCGGGGGTGACCAAAAACATTCAGTACTTC. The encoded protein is CASSFRGLAGVTKNIQYF.